The 22 T cell receptor beta chains below all came from one sample that was sequenced in a study. TCRdb ran MiXCR on the RT-PCR reads and lists one entry per CDR3 protein. This sample has more than 600,000 distinct CDR3 sequences; around 14% occur once, and the top ten carry roughly 4%. Sequencing was carried out using memory CD4+ T cells from blood. Receptors were obtained from a female donor in good health, serving as a healthy control.

This clonotype has more than one count but fewer than ten. The gene calls are TRBV3-1 and TRBJ2-7; no firm D call. Trimming removed 1 base from V and 7 bases from J, with 8 bases in between. The germline V gene encodes CDR1 LGHDT and CDR2 YNNKEL (reference sequence). The CDR3 is made up of 12 amino acids. CDR3 loop: CASSQGRWEQYF. As DNA, the CDR3 is TGTGCCAGCAGCCAAGGGCGGTGGGAGCAGTACTTC.

This clonotype occurred many times. The chain carries TRBV29-1 and TRBJ2-1, with a tentative D call TRBD2 (6 bases). V lost 0 bases and J lost 9, with 9 bases in between. CDR1 is SQVTM, CDR2 ANQGSEA, per germline. The CDR3 spans 12 residues. Written as DNA, the CDR3 is TGCAGCGTTGAAGATGGAGGGCGTGAGCAGTTCTTC. This translates into CSVEDGGREQFF.

This clonotype came up a few times. The CDR3 reads CASSLGALSRNEQFF. For the CDR3, the DNA is TGTGCCAGCTCCCTAGGGGCCCTCTCTCGCAATGAGCAGTTCTTC. V usage is TRBV6-2 or TRBV6-3 and J usage is TRBJ2-1; D is perhaps TRBD1 (5 bases). The CDR3 totals 15 residues. Trimming removed 8 bases from V and 6 bases from J, with 20 bases in between. Germline CDR1 is MNHEY and CDR2 is SVGEGT.

This clonotype has a handful of counts. J is TRBJ2-1 and V is TRBV18; 10 positions match TRBD2. Germline CDR1 KGHSH, CDR2 LQKENI. The junction had 27 bases not matched to a gene; V was cut back by 1 base and J by 9 bases. This CDR3 is 22 amino acids long. CDR3 coding DNA: TGTGCCAGCTCACCACTCTCTGGCGACGGACAGGGTGCCCTAGCGGGAGTTCTTGAGCAGTTCTTC. Protein sequence: CASSPLSGDGQGALAGVLEQFF.

The chain couples TRBV12-3 or TRBV12-4 to TRBJ1-6; TRBD1 is a possible D gene (5 bases). Trimming took off 4 bases at V and 4 bases at J, with 14 bases between the two ends. CDR3 length equals 16 residues. This CDR3 reads CASSYPQRGYNSPLHF. The CDR3 nucleotides are TGTGCCAGCAGTTACCCACAAAGGGGATATAATTCACCCCTCCACTTT.

Many counts were recorded for this clonotype. This chain connects TRBV6-5 to TRBJ2-7; 7 nucleotides match TRBD2. V shed 8 bases and J 4 bases; nucleotides not matched to a gene: 8. This CDR3 region has 13 residues. In germline, CDR1 is MNHEY, CDR2 SVGAGI. CDR3 amino acids: CASGAWGGYEQYF. Written as DNA, the CDR3 is TGTGCCAGCGGGGCTTGGGGGGGATACGAGCAGTACTTC.

CDR3 nucleotide sequence: TGTGCCAGCAGTACCTCTACAGGGGCCCCTTCTTACAATGAGCAGTTCTTC. It is translated as CASSTSTGAPSYNEQFF. V and J are TRBV27 and TRBJ2-1; 7 bases fit TRBD1. Losses at the gene ends were 5 bases for V and 4 bases for J; bases not matched to a gene: 14. The germline V gene encodes CDR1 MNHEY and CDR2 SMNVEV (reference sequence). This CDR3 spans 17 amino acids.

This clonotype was counted between two and nine times. The V gene is TRBV20-1, the J gene TRBJ1-6; D perhaps matches TRBD1 (6 bases). This CDR3 has 14 amino acids. Between the trimmed V and J ends, which lost 3 bases and 8 bases, there was a span of 14 bases. Looked up from germline, CDR1 is DFQATT and CDR2 is SNEGSKA (reference sequence). The CDR3 sequence: CSASAARGDSPLHF. CDR3 DNA sequence: TGCAGTGCTAGTGCTGCCAGGGGTGATTCACCCCTCCACTTT.

This clonotype has just a few counts. V is TRBV18 and J is TRBJ2-1, with D perhaps TRBD2 (5 bases). The CDR3 runs 16 residues. Trimming removed 2 bases at V and 9 bases at J, with 20 bases between. CDR1 is KGHSH, CDR2 LQKENI, per germline. The CDR3 bases are TGTGCCAGCTCACCAGGAGCGGCCACACTATCCGGTGAGCAGTTCTTC. Its protein is CASSPGAATLSGEQFF.

The chain joins TRBV7-2 to TRBJ2-7, with 7 nucleotides matching TRBD1. Germline-derived CDR1 and CDR2 are SGHTA and FQGNSA. The CDR3 has 14 amino acids. V lost 5 bases and J lost 2; bases outside the gene matches: 6. CDR3 coding DNA: TGTGCCAGCAGCGAGGGACAGAAACCCTACGAGCAGTACTTC. Translation gives CASSEGQKPYEQYF.

This clonotype was counted only a few times. The chain carries TRBV7-9 and TRBJ2-2; TRBD2 is a possible D gene (6 bases). V dropped 3 bases and J dropped 6 bases, with 17 bases sitting between them. CDR3 length: 16 amino acids. Germline V lookup: CDR1 SEHNR, CDR2 FQNEAQ (reference sequence). The CDR3 DNA sequence: TGTGCCAGCAGCTTCCGGGAGCCCGCCAGGGCCGGGGAGCTGTTTTTT. As protein: CASSFREPARAGELFF.

CDR3 region: CASSSSDRPSTDTQYF. Written as DNA, the CDR3 is TGTGCCAGCAGCTCTAGCGACAGGCCTAGCACAGATACGCAGTATTTT. This rearrangement joins TRBV7-9 to TRBJ2-3; D could derive from TRBD1 or TRBD2 (6 bases each). The CDR3 runs to 16 residues. V was trimmed by 4 bases and J by 0 bases, leaving 14 bases between them. Germline V lookup: CDR1 SEHNR, CDR2 FQNEAQ (reference sequence).

This clonotype was detected many times. The chain uses TRBV6-5 and TRBJ2-1; tentative D call: TRBD2 (5 bases). The V end lost 5 bases, the J end lost 15 bases, and 17 bases lay between the germline ends. The CDR3 covers 12 residues. Germline-derived CDR1 and CDR2 are MNHEY and SVGAGI. CDR3 region: CASSDLAGRVFF. For the CDR3, the DNA is TGTGCCAGCAGTGACCTGGCGGGCCGGGTGTTCTTC.

This clonotype was seen repeatedly, ten times or more. V is TRBV29-1 and J is TRBJ2-3, with D possibly TRBD2 on 5 matching bases. Germline-derived CDR1 and CDR2 are SQVTM and ANQGSEA. The CDR3 consists of 12 residues. V was shortened by 1 base and J by 3 bases, with 5 bases between the two germline ends. CDR3 bases: TGCAGCGTTGAAGGAGGGACAGATACGCAGTATTTT. Its translation is CSVEGGTDTQYF.

This clonotype was seen more than once but under ten times. The chain couples TRBV27 to TRBJ1-1; TRBD1 is a possible D gene (5 bases). The V end was cut by 9 bases, the J end by 0 bases, with 11 bases between. The CDR3 consists of 13 residues. Germline CDR1 MNHEY, CDR2 SMNVEV (reference sequence). The CDR3 sequence is CASKDRLNTEAFF. DNA of the CDR3: TGTGCCAGTAAAGACAGATTGAACACTGAAGCTTTCTTT.

This clonotype was picked up many times. V and J are TRBV6-5 and TRBJ2-1; D perhaps matches TRBD2 (6 bases). CDR1 and CDR2 (germline): MNHEY, SVGAGI. V was shortened by 10 bases and J by 6 bases, with 16 bases between the two germline ends. The CDR3 is 13 amino acids. Here the CDR3 reads CAISSGSANEQFF. For the CDR3, the DNA is TGTGCCATATCCAGCGGGTCGGCCAATGAGCAGTTCTTC.

This chain uses TRBV12-3 or TRBV12-4 with TRBJ2-2, with 12 bases lining up with TRBD2. J was trimmed by 7 bases and V by 7 bases; bases with no gene match: 4. The CDR3 spans 14 residues. The CDR3: CASIRTSGIGELFF. The CDR3 DNA reads TGTGCCAGCATTCGGACTAGCGGGATCGGGGAGCTGTTTTTT.

This clonotype appeared many times. The chain combines TRBV12-3 or TRBV12-4 with TRBJ2-5; D is uncertain. V was pared by 2 bases and J by 0 bases, with 7 bases between. The CDR3 totals 14 residues. The CDR3 nucleotides are TGTGCCAGCAGTTTAAGTTACCACCAAGAGACCCAGTACTTC. This encodes CASSLSYHQETQYF.

This clonotype was picked up a small number of times. The V call is TRBV7-9, the J call TRBJ2-4; 8 bases line up with TRBD1. Germline assignment: CDR1 SEHNR and CDR2 FQNEAQ (reference sequence). The CDR3 runs 13 residues. Germline trimming cut 5 bases from V and 5 bases from J; bases unmatched to any gene: 2. The chain's CDR3 is CASSMGQENIQYF. CDR3 bases: TGTGCCAGCAGCATGGGACAGGAAAACATTCAGTACTTC.

The chain employs TRBV7-3 and TRBJ2-3; possibly TRBD2 for D (7 bases). The CDR3 has 15 amino acids. Germline V CDR1 and CDR2: SGHTA, FQGTGA. V was shortened by 2 bases and J by 6 bases, with 15 bases between the two germline ends. CDR3 sequence (DNA): TGTGCCAGCAGCTTAGGGGGGGGCCGGAGGGATACGCAGTATTTT. Translated, it gives CASSLGGGRRDTQYF.

The V gene is TRBV5-1, the J gene TRBJ2-7; 8 bases map to TRBD2. CDR1 is SGHRS, CDR2 YFSETQ, per germline. This CDR3 is 15 amino acids long. V shed 0 bases, J shed 5 bases, and the junction held 7 bases outside the gene matches. This chain's CDR3 is CASSLDTGGLDEQYF. In nucleotides, the CDR3 is TGCGCCAGCAGCTTGGATACGGGAGGGCTCGACGAGCAGTACTTC.

The chain employs TRBV20-1 and TRBJ2-5, with TRBD1 as a possible D gene (8 bases). With 3 bases removed from V and 5 bases from J, the gap between germline ends came to 16 bases. CDR3 length: 14 residues. CDR1 DFQATT and CDR2 SNEGSKA come from the germline V gene (reference sequence). The CDR3 region is CSARDEQGGETQYF. CDR3 coding DNA: TGCAGTGCTAGGGACGAACAGGGGGGGGAGACCCAGTACTTC.